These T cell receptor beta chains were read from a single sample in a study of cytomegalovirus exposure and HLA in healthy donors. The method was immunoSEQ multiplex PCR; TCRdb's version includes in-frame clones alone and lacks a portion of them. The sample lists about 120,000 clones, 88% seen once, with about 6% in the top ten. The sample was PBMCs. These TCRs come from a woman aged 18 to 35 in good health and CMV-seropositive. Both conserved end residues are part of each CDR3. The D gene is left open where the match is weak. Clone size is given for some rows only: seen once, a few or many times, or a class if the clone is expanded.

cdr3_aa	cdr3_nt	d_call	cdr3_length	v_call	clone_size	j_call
CASSVGQGSGTEAFF	TGTGCCAGCAGCGTAGGTCAGGGGAGCGGAACTGAAGCTTTCTTT	.	15	TRBV9	.	TRBJ1-1
CASSEAGQWDTGELFF	TGTGCCAGCAGTGAAGCGGGACAGTGGGACACCGGGGAGCTGTTTTTT	TRBD1	16	TRBV2	.	TRBJ2-2
CASSPTSGRLYEQYF	TGTGCCAGCAGCCCGACTAGCGGGAGGCTTTACGAGCAGTACTTC	TRBD2	15	TRBV6-5	once	TRBJ2-7
CASSFPHKGQGVSQPQHF	TGTGCCAGCAGCTTCCCTCATAAGGGACAGGGGGTCAGTCAGCCCCAGCATTTT	TRBD1	18	TRBV7-2	.	TRBJ1-5
CASSPRGTGIPSSEKLFF	TGTGCCAGCAGTCCCCGGGGGACAGGGATCCCGTCGAGTGAAAAACTGTTTTTT	TRBD1	18	TRBV2	.	TRBJ1-4
CASSLAGVNYGYTF	TGTGCCAGCAGCTTGGCCGGGGTTAACTATGGCTACACCTTC	.	14	TRBV5-6	.	TRBJ1-2
CASSLDSLAYEQYF	TGCGCCAGCAGCTTGGACAGCCTCGCCTACGAGCAGTACTTC	.	14	TRBV5-1	.	TRBJ2-7
CASNSGPAGNEQFF	TGTGCCAGCAATTCCGGACCAGCGGGAAATGAGCAGTTCTTC	TRBD2	14	TRBV7-6	.	TRBJ2-1
CASSLAGNYEQYF	TGTGCCAGCAGTTTAGCAGGGAACTACGAGCAGTACTTC	.	13	TRBV27	.	TRBJ2-7
CSVQGHPARYGYTF	TGCAGCGTTCAGGGACACCCCGCTCGCTATGGCTACACCTTC	.	14	TRBV29-1	.	TRBJ1-2
CASSLAAGAEAFF	TGTGCCAGCAGCTTGGCGGCGGGTGCTGAAGCTTTCTTT	.	13	TRBV5-6	.	TRBJ1-1
CASAPGQPNQPQHF	TGTGCTAGTGCCCCGGGACAGCCAAATCAGCCCCAGCATTTT	TRBD1	14	TRBV12-5	.	TRBJ1-5
CASSFTANTDTQYF	TGTGCCAGCAGTTTCACAGCAAACACAGATACGCAGTATTTT	.	14	TRBV6-4	once	TRBJ2-3
CASSWDSENTEAFF	TGTGCCAGCAGCTGGGACAGTGAGAACACTGAAGCTTTCTTT	TRBD1	14	TRBV5-4	.	TRBJ1-1
CAWSPSRGYSNQPQHF	TGTGCCTGGAGCCCATCGCGAGGCTATAGCAATCAGCCCCAGCATTTT	.	16	TRBV30	.	TRBJ1-5
CASSTGTGEGTQYF	TGTGCCAGTAGTACCGGGACAGGAGAAGGGACCCAGTACTTC	TRBD1	14	TRBV19	few	TRBJ2-5
CASSLRGFDTDTQYF	TGTGCCAGCAGTCTTAGGGGATTTGACACAGATACGCAGTATTTT	.	15	TRBV27	once	TRBJ2-3
CASSDDGRVVSYEQYF	TGTGCCAGCAGTGATGATGGGCGAGTTGTTTCCTACGAGCAGTACTTC	.	16	TRBV6-1	.	TRBJ2-7
CASSSPRIGAAEAFF	TGTGCCAGCAGTTCGCCACGAATCGGCGCGGCTGAAGCTTTCTTT	.	15	TRBV6-5	.	TRBJ1-1
CASSQDFVKNTEAFF	TGCGCCAGCAGCCAAGATTTTGTTAAGAACACTGAAGCTTTCTTT	.	15	TRBV4-3	.	TRBJ1-1
CASSLFGGVYYGYTF	TGTGCCAGCAGCTTATTTGGGGGCGTTTACTATGGCTACACCTTC	.	15	TRBV7-9	.	TRBJ1-2
CASSSRDRGYGYTF	TGTGCCAGCAGCTCCCGGGACAGAGGCTATGGCTACACCTTC	TRBD1	14	TRBV7-2	few	TRBJ1-2
CASGLGTATYNEQFF	TGTGCCAGTGGACTCGGGACAGCGACCTACAATGAGCAGTTCTTC	TRBD1	15	TRBV2	.	TRBJ2-1
CASRAGQGAYYGYTF	TGTGCCAGCAGAGCAGGACAGGGGGCGTACTATGGCTACACCTTC	TRBD1	15	TRBV6-1	.	TRBJ1-2
CASSNRGGNTIYF	TGTGCCAGCAGCAACAGGGGCGGAAACACCATATATTTT	TRBD1	13	TRBV6-5	.	TRBJ1-3
CASSVQPSGNTEAFF	TGTGCCAGCAGCGTCCAACCTTCCGGGAACACTGAAGCTTTCTTT	.	15	TRBV9	.	TRBJ1-1
CASMGRAGRETQYF	TGTGCCAGTATGGGAAGGGCAGGGCGAGAGACCCAGTACTTC	.	14	TRBV19	.	TRBJ2-5
CASSPHRQWPYGYTF	TGTGCCAGCTCACCACATAGACAGTGGCCCTATGGCTACACCTTC	.	15	TRBV18	.	TRBJ1-2
CASSPGQDTYSSTDTQYF	TGTGCCAGCAGCCCTGGACAGGACACCTATTCTAGCACAGATACGCAGTATTTT	TRBD1	18	TRBV11-3	.	TRBJ2-3
CASSLGQNIQYF	TGTGCCAGCAGCTTGGGGCAAAACATTCAGTACTTC	.	12	TRBV5-6	.	TRBJ2-4
CASSLQGGGGETQYF	TGTGCCAGCAGCTTGCAGGGAGGGGGTGGAGAGACCCAGTACTTC	.	15	TRBV5-4	.	TRBJ2-5
CASSAPQGISYGYTF	TGTGCCAGCAGTGCCCCACAGGGGATTTCCTATGGCTACACCTTC	TRBD1	15	TRBV2	.	TRBJ1-2
CASQADANTGELFF	TGTGCCAGCCAAGCGGACGCGAACACCGGGGAGCTGTTTTTT	.	14	TRBV6-5	once	TRBJ2-2
CASTRHRLGLGDGYTF	TGTGCCAGCACCCGCCACCGACTAGGCCTGGGGGATGGCTACACCTTC	.	16	TRBV11-2	.	TRBJ1-2
CASSPPGSRHERGYNEQFF	TGTGCCAGCTCACCACCGGGGTCCCGTCATGAGCGGGGGTACAATGAGCAGTTCTTC	TRBD2	19	TRBV18	.	TRBJ2-1
CSAREAGTQFF	TGCAGTGCTAGAGAGGCGGGAACGCAGTTCTTC	.	11	TRBV20-1	.	TRBJ2-1
CASSERVGGLKAFF	TGTGCCAGCAGTGAGCGGGTGGGTGGGTTGAAAGCTTTCTTT	.	14	TRBV2	.	TRBJ1-1
CASSVDLSNEQFF	TGTGCCAGCAGCGTAGATCTTAGCAATGAGCAGTTCTTC	.	13	TRBV9	.	TRBJ2-1
CASSFGGLRAEAFF	TGTGCCAGCAGCTTCGGGGGGCTGAGGGCTGAAGCTTTCTTT	.	14	TRBV11-2	.	TRBJ1-1